The T cell receptor beta chain under discussion was sequenced for a study of OX40 agonist ivuxolimab in advanced cancers. Study in general: Averaging about 60 years in age, with a range of roughly 20 to 80, the cohort was approximately 83% male. The study's findings and limits: At 0.1-3.0 mg/kg, partial responders had clonal expansion among the lowest observed.

The germline V gene has CDR1 SGHTA and CDR2 FQGNSA. Trimming left V 6 bases short and J 3 bases short, with 6 bases between. The CDR3 sequence is 13 residues long. TCRdb's table, derived via immunoSEQ multiplex PCR, lists solely in-frame clones and lacks some. The table has tens of thousands of clones, roughly four fifths seen once. With respect to this clone: Its target is not known.

The chain links TRBV7-2 to TRBJ2-6; D gene unclear. The sample consisted of CD4+ or CD8+ T cells sorted from blood, taken in a trial of the OX40 agonist ivuxolimab. The TCR originated in an adult with an advanced solid tumor such as melanoma, head and neck, liver or kidney cancer. In nucleotides, the CDR3 is TGTGCCAGCAGGGGCCTTGGGGCCAACGTCCTGACTTTC. This gives the protein CASRGLGANVLTF.